The 5 T cell receptor beta chains listed next were all sequenced from one sample in a study of T cells after yellow fever vaccination. TCRdb re-called the 5' RACE reads through MiXCR, storing one row per CDR3 protein. The sample yields approximately 150,000 distinct CDR3 sequences, approximately 6.2% seen once. The sequences come from CD4+ T cells sorted from PBMCs, collected on the day of the first yellow fever vaccination. The receptors derive from a man between 18 and 29 years old who received the YFV17D yellow fever vaccine.

About this clonotype itself: This sequence may be a read error, since a much larger clone differs from it by one base. V usage is TRBV5-4 and J usage is TRBJ2-3, with a possible D match to TRBD1 (7 bases). V was shortened by 4 bases and J by 6 bases, with 18 bases between the two germline ends. The CDR3 consists of 15 residues. The germline CDR1 and CDR2 sequences are SGHNT and YYREEE (reference sequence). CDR3 region: CASSRSGGFDDTQYF. The CDR3 nucleotides read TGTGCCAGCAGCCGCTCAGGGGGGTTTGACGATACGCAGTATTTT.

In this sample, this clonotype turned up many times. CDR3 nucleotides: TGCAGTGCTAGAGATCGCAGGAGGGGGCACAATGAGCAGTTCTTC. This encodes CSARDRRRGHNEQFF. This chain links TRBV20-1 with TRBJ2-1; TRBD1 might be the D (7 bases). Germline lookup yields CDR1 DFQATT and CDR2 SNEGSKA (reference sequence). This CDR3 region has 15 residues. Between the trimmed V and J ends, which lost 0 bases and 5 bases, there was a span of 14 bases.

Only a few counts were recorded for this clonotype. The chain recombines TRBV7-8 with TRBJ2-1, with 12 bases lining up with TRBD1. Germline V gene data show CDR1 as SGHVS and CDR2 as FQNEAQ. The ends lost 1 base at V and 8 bases at J; junction bases unmatched: 3. This CDR3 is 15 amino acids long. This chain's CDR3 is CASSLVRDRGHEQFF. The DNA of the CDR3 is TGTGCCAGCAGCTTAGTTAGGGACAGGGGGCATGAGCAGTTCTTC.

This clonotype showed up many times. The V gene is TRBV12-3 or TRBV12-4, the J gene TRBJ2-7, with TRBD1 identical over 11 bases. The CDR3 contains 13 residues. V lost 7 bases, J lost 7 bases, and 6 bases stayed unmatched. CDR3 amino acids: CASTGQGAGEQYF. The CDR3 DNA is TGTGCCAGCACAGGACAGGGGGCAGGTGAGCAGTACTTC.

This clonotype has only a few counts. This chain connects TRBV2 to TRBJ1-6, with no clear D. CDR1 SNHLY and CDR2 FYNNEI come from the germline V gene. The ends were cut back, 4 bases at V and 6 bases at J, with 10 bases in the middle. The CDR3 totals 14 residues. CDR3 bases: TGTGCCAGCAGTGCCCCGGTCCTTAATTCACCCCTCCACTTT. It encodes CASSAPVLNSPLHF.